This T cell receptor beta chain was identified in a study of circulating and synovial CD4+ cells in juvenile arthritis. The study's findings and limits: These repertoires were less diverse than bulk blood CD4 repertoires. Measured synovium overlap likely understates the true shared repertoire. T cell genome counts differed by at least an order of magnitude between CPL and CD4 samples.

Clones were sequenced by immunoSEQ multiplex PCR, and TCRdb holds only the in-frame ones, with some missing. The sample comprises about 34,000 clones, just under 97% of which are singletons, and less than 0.2% rests with the top ten. Trimming removed 6 bases from V and 11 bases from J; junction bases left unmatched: 9. CDR1 is MNHNY and CDR2 is SVGAGI in the germline V gene (reference sequence). The CDR3 has 12 residues. Patients with active juvenile idiopathic arthritis donated these samples. As regards this clone: Its antigen is not identified.

The chain uses TRBV6-6 and TRBJ2-5, with 7 positions matching TRBD2. This TCR was sampled from a human donor with juvenile idiopathic arthritis. Specimen: CD4+ T cells from blood. The CDR3 loop is CASRLAAGEQYF. In DNA, the CDR3 is TGTGCCAGCAGGTTGGCCGCGGGGGAGCAGTACTTC.